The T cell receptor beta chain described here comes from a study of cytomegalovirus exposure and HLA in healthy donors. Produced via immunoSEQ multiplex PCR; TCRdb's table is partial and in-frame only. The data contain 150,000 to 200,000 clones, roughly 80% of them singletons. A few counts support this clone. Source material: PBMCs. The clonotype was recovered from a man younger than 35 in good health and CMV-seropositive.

The CDR3, as DNA: TGCGCCAGCAGCCAAGAACAGGGGGCTATCTACGAGCAGTACTTC. Its translation: CASSQEQGAIYEQYF. The V gene is TRBV4-3, the J gene TRBJ2-7, with TRBD1 identical over 9 bases. The junction had 3 bases not matched to a gene; V was cut back by 0 bases and J by 3 bases. The CDR3 spans 15 residues. Germline values: CDR1 LGHNA, CDR2 YSLEER.